The 27 T cell receptor beta chains reported below all come from one sample, sequenced in a study of blood T cell repertoires in COVID-19. The repertoire was sequenced with immunoSEQ multiplex PCR; TCRdb's copy has only in-frame clones and lacks some. The sample holds about 250,000 clones, approximately 84% seen once. Sequencing was performed on peripheral blood. These receptors were taken from a man in his fifties or sixties with acute or convalescent COVID-19.

The gene calls are TRBV7-2 and TRBJ1-5; maybe TRBD1 (5 bases). Germline CDR1 is SGHTA and CDR2 is FQGNSA. The CDR3 spans 16 residues. V dropped 1 base and J dropped 2 bases, with 12 bases sitting between them. The CDR3 spells CASSLGGDPRNQPQHF. Here the CDR3 DNA reads TGTGCCAGCAGCTTAGGGGGGGACCCCCGCAATCAGCCCCAGCATTTT.

The V and J genes are TRBV11-2 and TRBJ1-2, with TRBD1 as a possible D gene (6 bases). This CDR3 has 14 residues. Trimming left V 1 base short and J 5 bases short, with 11 bases between. Germline assignment: CDR1 SGHAT and CDR2 FQNNGV. The CDR3 coding sequence is TGTGCCAGCAGCTTAGCCAGGGGAGATTATGGCTACACCTTC. It yields the protein CASSLARGDYGYTF.

This clone was found a few times. The chain joins TRBV5-1 to TRBJ1-3; 8 nucleotides line up with TRBD1. Germline CDR1 and CDR2: SGHRS and YFSETQ. Germline trimming cut 4 bases from V and 0 bases from J; bases unmatched to any gene: 9. The CDR3 spans 17 residues. The CDR3 is CASSRAADRGSGNTIYF. In DNA form, the CDR3 reads TGCGCCAGCAGCCGGGCGGCTGACAGGGGCTCTGGAAACACCATATATTTT. Looking up the rest from reference TRBV5-1 and TRBJ1-3 gives the full variable domain: KAGVTQTPRYLIKTRGQQVTLSCSPISGHRSVSWYQQTPGQGLQFLFEYFSETQRNKGNFPGRFSGRQFSNSRSEMNVSTLELGDSALYLCASSRAADRGSGNTIYFGEGSWLTVV.

The CDR3 loop is CASSLTSGGPSVEQYF. In DNA, the CDR3 is TGTGCCAGCAGTCTCACTAGCGGGGGGCCTTCTGTCGAGCAGTACTTC. The chain uses TRBV27 and TRBJ2-7, with TRBD2 matching over 12 bases. Per the germline V gene, CDR1 is MNHEY and CDR2 is SMNVEV (reference sequence). The CDR3 contains 16 residues. V lost 5 bases and J lost 6; bases outside the gene matches: 11.

The chain links TRBV7-9 to TRBJ1-1; D remains unclear. V was pared by 1 base and J by 4 bases, with 10 bases between. This CDR3 spans 14 amino acids. Germline CDR1 is SEHNR and CDR2 is FQNEAQ (reference sequence). The CDR3 DNA reads TGTGCCAGCAGCTTAGGAGGGTGGATCACTGAAGCTTTCTTT. This gives the protein CASSLGGWITEAFF.

The chain employs TRBV6-1 and TRBJ1-5; unclear D gene. Looked up from germline, CDR1 is MNHNS and CDR2 is SASEGT. Trimming shortened V by 2 bases and J by 5 bases, and 13 bases separated the two germline ends. The CDR3 is made up of 15 amino acids. The CDR3 DNA reads TGTGCCAGCAGTGAACACTACGGACTTCATCAGCCCCAGCATTTT. This encodes CASSEHYGLHQPQHF.

DNA for the CDR3: TGTGCCAGCTACCTTTTAGCGGGGGGGACCGGGGAGCTGTTTTTT. Translated: CASYLLAGGTGELFF. The chain recombines TRBV6-5 with TRBJ2-2; 11 bases match TRBD2. The CDR3 is 15 amino acids. The V gene's germline CDR1 is MNHEY and CDR2 SVGAGI. The V gene end was trimmed by 8 bases and the J gene end by 5 bases; junction bases not matched to a gene: 7.

This sequence joins TRBV3-1 (or the pseudogene TRBV3-2) and TRBJ1-2; D is uncertain. CDR3 length: 15 residues. The germline gives CDR1 LGHDT, CDR2 YNNKEL (reference sequence). Trimming shortened V by 0 bases and J by 4 bases, and 12 bases separated the two germline ends. The CDR3 DNA sequence: TGTGCCAGCAGCCAAGAGTACGCGGAGAGCTATGGCTACACCTTC. This sequence encodes CASSQEYAESYGYTF.

The chain combines TRBV4-2 with TRBJ2-7, with TRBD1 matching 8 bases. In germline, CDR1 is LGHNA, CDR2 YNFKEQ. After removal of 0 bases from V and 5 bases from J, the junction contained 6 bases not matched to a gene. CDR3 length equals 15 residues. CDR3 sequence reads: CASSQDMTGDDEQYF. The CDR3 bases are TGTGCCAGCAGCCAAGATATGACAGGGGACGACGAGCAGTACTTC.

The chain joins TRBV5-1 to TRBJ1-2; D unresolved. Germline V lookup: CDR1 SGHRS, CDR2 YFSETQ. The CDR3 is 15 amino acids. V was clipped by 0 bases and J by 4 bases, with 13 bases between them. CDR3 sequence: CASSLERQHPYGYTF. The CDR3 DNA is TGCGCCAGCAGCTTGGAGCGGCAGCACCCCTATGGCTACACCTTC.

The chain has TRBV7-8 and TRBJ1-2; 8 bases map to TRBD1. The V segment lost 1 base and the J segment 8 bases; nucleotides outside the gene matches: 12. CDR1 and CDR2 from the germline V gene are SGHVS and FQNEAQ. This CDR3 spans 16 amino acids. The chain's CDR3 is CASSLVQGQGARGYTF. CDR3 bases: TGTGCCAGCAGCTTAGTCCAGGGGCAGGGGGCGCGCGGCTACACCTTC.

In this sample, this clone turned up a few times. This chain's CDR3 is CAAPRDRAGETQYF. As DNA, the CDR3 is TGCGCCGCGCCGCGGGACAGAGCTGGGGAGACCCAGTACTTC. The chain joins TRBV5-1 to TRBJ2-5; D perhaps matches TRBD1 (7 bases). The CDR3 covers 14 residues. CDR1 SGHRS and CDR2 YFSETQ come from the germline V gene. Trimming took 10 bases from V and 5 from J, leaving 21 bases between them.

The chain couples TRBV6-5 to TRBJ1-5; no definite D call. V lost 2 bases and J lost 2, with 7 bases in between. This CDR3 has 14 residues. The V gene's germline CDR1 is MNHEY and CDR2 SVGAGI. The CDR3 nucleotides read TGTGCCAGCAGTTACGTCGCGGGCAATCAGCCCCAGCATTTT. It is translated as CASSYVAGNQPQHF.

This chain uses TRBV5-1 with TRBJ2-7; 7 bases align to TRBD1. The CDR3 extends over 13 amino acids. Germline V lookup: CDR1 SGHRS, CDR2 YFSETQ. Trimming took 4 bases from V and 5 from J; bases not matched to a gene: 6. The CDR3 sequence is CASSRGQADEQYF. For the CDR3, the DNA is TGCGCCAGCAGCCGAGGACAGGCCGACGAGCAGTACTTC.

This rearrangement joins TRBV30 to TRBJ2-5; 10 nucleotides align to TRBD2. Looked up from germline, CDR1 is GTSNPN and CDR2 is SVGIG (reference sequence). After removal of 3 bases from V and 4 bases from J, the junction contained 5 bases not matched to a gene. CDR3 length: 14 residues. CDR3 protein: CAWRVLAGVETQYF. The CDR3 DNA is TGTGCCTGGAGAGTCCTAGCGGGAGTAGAGACCCAGTACTTC. The complete variable domain, with remaining parts taken from reference TRBV30 and TRBJ2-5, reads SQTIHQWPATLVQPVGSPLSLECTVEGTSNPNLYWYRQAAGRGLQLLFYSVGIGQISSEVPQNLSASRPQDRQFILSSKKLLLSDSGFYLCAWRVLAGVETQYFGPGTRLLVL.

The chain has TRBV30 and TRBJ1-3, with D uncertain. CDR1 is GTSNPN, CDR2 SVGIG, per germline (reference sequence). CDR3 size: 14 residues. Trimming took off 0 bases at V and 4 bases at J, with 10 bases between the two ends. CDR3 bases: TGTGCCTGGAGTGTAACAGCTTTGGGAAACACCATATATTTT. Amino acid sequence: CAWSVTALGNTIYF.

The CDR3 reads CASSLTDSLGGTQYF. The CDR3 bases are TGTGCCAGCAGCTTAACGGACAGCCTAGGGGGTACGCAGTATTTT. The chain recombines TRBV7-3 with TRBJ2-3, with D maybe TRBD1 (6 bases). The germline gives CDR1 SGHTA, CDR2 FQGTGA. The CDR3 is made up of 15 amino acids. The ends were cut back, 0 bases at V and 8 bases at J, with 15 bases in the middle. Complete variable domain (other parts from reference TRBV7-3 and TRBJ2-3): GAGVSQTPSNKVTEKGKYVELRCDPISGHTALYWYRQSLGQGPEFLIYFQGTGAADDSGLPNDRFFAVRPEGSVSTLKIQRTERGDSAVYLCASSLTDSLGGTQYFGPGTRLTVL.

The V call is TRBV24-1, the J call TRBJ2-1, with no clear D. V was pared by 5 bases and J by 11 bases, with 9 bases between. This CDR3 has 11 residues. Germline V CDR1 and CDR2: KGHDR, SFDVKD. CDR3 nucleotides: TGTGCCACCAGTGGAGGTTTTAAGCAGTTCTTC. Its protein is CATSGGFKQFF.

V is TRBV14 and J is TRBJ2-2; unclear D gene. Germline V gene data show CDR1 as SGHDN and CDR2 as FVKESK. CDR3 length: 13 amino acids. V was pared by 3 bases and J by 9 bases, with 11 bases between. CDR3 sequence (DNA): TGTGCCAGCAGCCAGGCACCATGGCGGGAGCTGTTTTTT. Translation gives CASSQAPWRELFF.

This chain joins TRBV4-2 and TRBJ2-7; perhaps TRBD2 as D (6 bases). Between the trimmed V and J ends, which lost 0 bases and 3 bases, there was a span of 15 bases. This CDR3 is built from 16 residues. Germline CDR1 LGHNA, CDR2 YNFKEQ. CDR3 region: CASSQDSAGGLYEQYF. The CDR3 coding sequence is TGTGCCAGCAGCCAAGATTCCGCCGGGGGTCTCTACGAGCAGTACTTC.

The chain has TRBV5-1 and TRBJ2-1; TRBD2 agrees at 7 bases. This CDR3 is 15 amino acids long. The trim removed 1 base at V and 4 bases at J, leaving 5 bases unmatched. Germline CDR1 is SGHRS and CDR2 is YFSETQ. The CDR3 reads CASSLMGGSYNEQFF. The CDR3 DNA follows: TGCGCCAGCAGCTTGATGGGAGGGTCGTACAATGAGCAGTTCTTC.

The rearrangement uses TRBV18 and TRBJ2-1; 9 bases fit TRBD1. CDR1 is KGHSH and CDR2 is LQKENI in the germline V gene. The CDR3 contains 16 residues. The V segment lost 4 bases and the J segment 6 bases; nucleotides outside the gene matches: 10. In DNA form, the CDR3 reads TGTGCCAGCTCACTGAGACCCGGGACAGGGATCAATGAGCAGTTCTTC. Its protein is CASSLRPGTGINEQFF.

In the case of this clone: This same CDR3 is encoded by further DNA sequences in the sample. V usage is TRBV28 and J usage is TRBJ1-2, with TRBD1 matching 7 bases. The CDR3 extends over 12 amino acids. Germline lookup yields CDR1 MDHEN and CDR2 SYDVKM. V gave up 3 bases and J gave up 5 bases; unmatched junction bases: 0. The CDR3 DNA follows: TGTGCCAGCAGTTTGACAGGGTATGGCTACACCTTC. Translated: CASSLTGYGYTF.

The chain has TRBV7-9 and TRBJ2-7; D not certain. The CDR3 length is 15 residues. Germline V lookup: CDR1 SEHNR, CDR2 FQNEAQ (reference sequence). V lost 3 bases to trimming and J lost 0 bases, with 12 bases between them. The CDR3 bases are TGTGCCAGCAGCTTTTCGCAGGCCGGCTCCTACGAGCAGTACTTC. It codes for CASSFSQAGSYEQYF.

A few counts support this clone. This sequence joins TRBV3-1 (or the pseudogene TRBV3-2) and TRBJ1-3; tentatively, D is TRBD1 (5 bases). Trimming took off 2 bases at V and 3 bases at J, with 17 bases between the two ends. Per the germline V gene, CDR1 is LGHDT and CDR2 is YNNKEL (reference sequence). This CDR3 is 17 amino acids long. Here the CDR3 reads CASSQIRRVGGGNTIYF. Written as DNA, the CDR3 is TGTGCCAGCAGCCAAATCCGCCGCGTGGGGGGTGGAAACACCATATATTTT.

The chain is built from TRBV28 and TRBJ1-2, with a weak D call TRBD1 (5 bases). The CDR3 runs 14 residues. Germline loops: CDR1 MDHEN, CDR2 SYDVKM. Trimming removed 6 bases at V and 5 bases at J, with 16 bases between. The CDR3: CASSTHRGRYGYTF. The CDR3 nucleotides read TGTGCCAGCAGCACCCATAGGGGCAGGTATGGCTACACCTTC.

The chain couples TRBV7-3 to TRBJ2-3; no definite D call. The germline V gene encodes CDR1 SGHTA and CDR2 FQGTGA. The germline V and J ends were trimmed by 5 bases and 0 bases, with 21 bases remaining between them. The CDR3 has 18 amino acids. CDR3 coding DNA: TGTGCCAGCAGCCCCACCCGCGACTTCTCCCTTAGCACAGATACGCAGTATTTT. Amino acid sequence: CASSPTRDFSLSTDTQYF.